The next 14 T cell receptor beta chains were all read from a single sample in a study of T-cell reconstitution after alpha-beta-depleted transplantation in children. Unique molecular identifiers were used to barcode this TCRbeta library. TCRdb re-called the PCR reads with MiXCR, one entry per CDR3 protein. The repertoire consists of 220,000 or so distinct CDR3 sequences, with 7.5% to 9.5% occurring once and the leading ten covering less than 8%. This sample comprised PBMCs, mostly from graft donor cells, obtained 180 days after TCRalphabeta/CD19-depleted stem cell transplant. Receptor source: a male patient younger than 18 who had a stem cell transplant for acute lymphoblastic leukemia, so the T cells may come from the graft donor.

This clonotype appeared many times. The chain carries TRBV7-3 and TRBJ2-2; unclear D gene. Looked up from germline, CDR1 is SGHTA and CDR2 is FQGTGA. There are 14 residues in the CDR3. V shed 3 bases and J shed 1 base, with 6 bases lying between them. The CDR3 DNA reads TGTGCCAGCAGCTTCTGGGGGAACACCGGGGAGCTGTTTTTT. Translating gives CASSFWGNTGELFF.

This clonotype was found many times. The chain has TRBV29-1 and TRBJ2-5; no clear D. CDR3 length equals 13 residues. Trimming left V 5 bases short and J 1 base short, with 11 bases between. CDR1 is SQVTM, CDR2 ANQGSEA, per germline. Here the CDR3 DNA reads TGCAGCGTTCGCGTCAGTCTCCAAGAGACCCAGTACTTC. Residues: CSVRVSLQETQYF.

The sample holds many counts of this clonotype. The gene calls are TRBV28 and TRBJ2-1, with a tentative D call TRBD2 (6 bases). CDR1 is MDHEN, CDR2 SYDVKM, per germline. The CDR3 is 13 amino acids. Trimming left V 8 bases short and J 4 bases short, with 12 bases between. CDR3 residues: CASGGPLYNEQFF. The CDR3 bases are TGTGCCAGCGGAGGGCCCCTTTACAATGAGCAGTTCTTC.

This clonotype was found many times. The rearrangement links TRBV13 to TRBJ2-2; 11 bases align to TRBD1. The CDR3 has 15 residues. In germline, CDR1 is PRHDT, CDR2 FYEKMQ (reference sequence). Trimming removed 3 bases from V and 7 bases from J; junction bases left unmatched: 4. DNA of the CDR3: TGTGCCAGCAGCTTCCGGGACAGGGGGATCGGGGAGCTGTTTTTT. Translating gives CASSFRDRGIGELFF.

This clonotype was recorded many times. The V and J genes are TRBV20-1 and TRBJ2-3, with 8 bases fitting TRBD2. The CDR3 is 14 residues long. Trimming at V came to 2 bases and at J to 1 base, leaving 2 bases not matched to a gene. The germline V gene has CDR1 DFQATT and CDR2 SNEGSKA (reference sequence). The CDR3 nucleotides are TGCAGTGCTAGATCCGGGGGGGGCACAGATACGCAGTATTTT. Encoded protein: CSARSGGGTDTQYF.

There are many counts of this clonotype. The rearrangement uses TRBV7-9 and TRBJ2-7; weak D call: TRBD1 (6 bases). The CDR3 is made up of 13 amino acids. Germline-derived CDR1 and CDR2 are SEHNR and FQNEAQ (reference sequence). V lost 4 bases, J lost 6 bases, and 13 bases lay in between. DNA of the CDR3: TGTGCCAGCAGCTCCAGACAGGCGGGCGAGCAGTACTTC. Protein sequence: CASSSRQAGEQYF. Looking up the rest from reference TRBV7-9 and TRBJ2-7 gives the full variable domain: DTGVSQNPRHKITKRGQNVTFRCDPISEHNRLYWYRQTLGQGPEFLTYFQNEAQLEKSRLLSDRFSAERPKGSFSTLEIQRTEQGDSAMYLCASSSRQAGEQYFGPGTRLTVT.

Ten or more counts support this clonotype. The chain has TRBV7-2 and TRBJ1-6; 7 bases are a match to TRBD1. V lost 3 bases, J lost 12 bases, and 8 bases stayed unmatched. This CDR3 comprises 14 residues. Germline CDR1 and CDR2: SGHTA and FQGNSA. The CDR3 loop is CASSFGQAAVPLHF. The DNA for the CDR3 is TGTGCCAGCAGCTTCGGACAGGCGGCAGTACCCCTCCACTTT.

The chain joins TRBV19 to TRBJ1-1; D is undetermined. The CDR3 loop spans 14 amino acids. V lost 7 bases, J lost 5 bases, and 17 bases lay in between. The germline V gene has CDR1 LNHDA and CDR2 SQIVND (reference sequence). The CDR3 sequence is CASKPGDGATEAFF. The CDR3 DNA reads as TGTGCCAGTAAGCCAGGAGATGGAGCGACTGAAGCTTTCTTT.

In the case of this clonotype: A much larger clonotype is one base distant, so this may be a read error. The chain uses TRBV20-1 and TRBJ2-6; D is possibly TRBD2 (6 bases). This CDR3 is 16 amino acids long. CDR1 is DFQATT, CDR2 SNEGSKA, per germline (reference sequence). As DNA, the CDR3 is TGCATTGCTAGTGCTCGCGGGATCTCTGTGGCCAACGTCCTGACTTTC. Translation: CIASARGISVANVLTF.

The table lists this clonotype with a few counts. The rearrangement uses TRBV7-9 and TRBJ2-7; 7 bases fit TRBD1. The V gene's germline CDR1 is SEHNR and CDR2 FQNEAQ (reference sequence). The CDR3 totals 14 residues. J gave up 0 bases and V 5 bases, and 4 bases lay outside the gene matches. The CDR3 nucleotides are TGTGCCAGCAGCCACGGACAGGCCTCCTACGAGCAGTACTTC. Its translation is CASSHGQASYEQYF.

A single count supports this clonotype. Given a much more abundant clone one base away, this may be a read error. The chain is built from TRBV21-1 and TRBJ2-3. The last part of the DNA fits TRBJ1-5 better; the J call may be wrong. TRBV21-1 is noted as a pseudogene. CDR3 size: 15 residues. CDR3 residues: CASSKRKPSTDTQHF. CDR3 in DNA: TGTGCCAGCAGCAAACGGAAGCCTAGCACAGATACGCAGCATTTT.

This clonotype appeared many times. The chain has TRBV12-3 or TRBV12-4 and TRBJ2-5; weak D call: TRBD2 (6 bases). Trimming took off 5 bases at V and 9 bases at J, with 13 bases between the two ends. This CDR3 is built from 12 residues. The CDR3 region is CASSLTTGAQYF. Here the CDR3 DNA reads TGTGCCAGCAGTCTAACTACGGGGGCCCAGTACTTC.

This clonotype was found many times. J is TRBJ2-6 and V is TRBV11-1; D is possibly TRBD1 (5 bases). The CDR3 spans 17 residues. Germline V CDR1 and CDR2: SGHAT, FQDESV (reference sequence). Deletions cut 2 bases from V and 1 base from J, with 12 bases between. CDR3 protein: CASSLRAGYSGANVLTF. The CDR3 DNA reads as TGTGCCAGCAGCTTAAGGGCAGGGTATTCTGGGGCCAACGTCCTGACTTTC. Supplemented by reference TRBV11-1 and TRBJ2-6, the full variable domain reads EAEVAQSPRYKITEKSQAVAFWCDPISGHATLYWYRQILGQGPELLVQFQDESVVDDSQLPKDRFSAERLKGVDSTLKIQPAELGDSAMYLCASSLRAGYSGANVLTFGAGSRLTVL.

This clonotype has a handful of counts. The chain is built from TRBV28 and TRBJ2-3; D is perhaps TRBD1 or TRBD2 (5 bases each). The germline CDR1 and CDR2 sequences are MDHEN and SYDVKM. This CDR3 spans 15 amino acids. Trimming cost V 3 bases and J 1 base, with 11 bases left between them. CDR3 nucleotides: TGTGCCAGCAGTTTGAGAGGGGTGGGCACAGATACGCAGTATTTT. This codes for CASSLRGVGTDTQYF.